The next 23 T cell receptor beta chains were all read from a single sample in a study of liver allograft versus peripheral blood T cells. Study-wide background: Recipients' peripheral blood served as the comparator for T cell receptor repertoires in transplanted livers.

TCRdb fed the reads into MiXCR, producing one record per CDR3 protein. In the table there are about 13,000 distinct CDR3 sequences, about 19% of which are singletons. All receptors derive from a human patient who had a liver transplant. The graft donor may be the source of some T cells.

By sample fraction, this clonotype is medium-sized. The CDR3 nucleotides are TGTGCCAGCAGTTCCCGGACAGGCCCTGGGTATGGCTACACCTTC. Translating gives CASSSRTGPGYGYTF. The chain uses TRBV27 and TRBJ1-2, with 7 nucleotides matching TRBD1. V lost 4 bases and J lost 5; bases outside the gene matches: 10. The CDR3 covers 15 residues. Germline lookup yields CDR1 MNHEY and CDR2 SMNVEV (reference sequence).

The chain links TRBV9 to TRBJ2-3; 10 bases line up with TRBD2. Germline CDR1 is SGDLS and CDR2 is YYNGEE. Trimming removed 0 bases from V and 6 bases from J; junction bases left unmatched: 7. There are 16 residues in the CDR3. CDR3 loop: CASSVAERGGWDTQYF. CDR3 sequence (DNA): TGTGCCAGCAGCGTAGCTGAGCGGGGGGGTTGGGATACGCAGTATTTT.

The rearrangement links TRBV7-9 to TRBJ2-2; the D is unclear. In germline, CDR1 is SEHNR, CDR2 FQNEAQ (reference sequence). The CDR3 is 14 residues long. V was trimmed by 4 bases and J by 6 bases, leaving 12 bases between them. The CDR3 protein is CASSSRKKSGELFF. The DNA for the CDR3 is TGTGCCAGCAGCTCGAGGAAAAAATCCGGGGAGCTGTTTTTT.

By share, this clonotype counts as medium-sized. This chain connects TRBV10-3 to TRBJ2-3; weak D call: TRBD2 (6 bases). Germline-derived CDR1 and CDR2 are ENHRY and SYGVKD. V was clipped by 11 bases and J by 1 base, with 16 bases between them. The CDR3 covers 14 residues. CDR3 loop: CASQEGTGTDTQYF. In DNA form, the CDR3 reads TGTGCCTCCCAGGAGGGCACCGGCACAGATACGCAGTATTTT.

With regard to this clonotype: At one of its ends the junction is not consistent with the germline gene, which may arise from a read error. The chain employs TRBV12-3 or TRBV12-4 and TRBJ1-6; D is unclear. The CDR3 covers 13 residues. CDR3 DNA sequence: TGTGCCAGCAGCTTAGAGGAAAATTCACCCCTCCACTTT. The encoded protein is CASSLEENSPLHF.

V usage is TRBV27 and J usage is TRBJ1-1; 8 positions match TRBD1. The CDR3 loop spans 15 amino acids. The V and J ends lost 7 bases and 1 base, in that order; junction bases with no gene match: 8. CDR1 is MNHEY, CDR2 SMNVEV, per germline (reference sequence). The CDR3 DNA follows: TGTGCCAGCACCCACCAGGGGGCCGCGAACACTGAAGCTTTCTTT. Amino acid sequence: CASTHQGAANTEAFF.

This clonotype was seen repeatedly, ten times or more. This chain uses TRBV6-1 with TRBJ2-7; 8 bases fit TRBD2. The junction had 5 bases not matched to a gene; V was cut back by 1 base and J by 6 bases. This CDR3 has 14 amino acids. From germline, CDR1 is MNHNS and CDR2 SASEGT. This chain's CDR3 is CASSEGGTRPEQYF. In nucleotides, the CDR3 is TGTGCCAGCAGTGAAGGGGGGACTAGGCCCGAGCAGTACTTC.

About this clonotype itself: A much larger clone lies a single base off, so this may be a read error. The chain couples TRBV27 to TRBJ2-5, with D perhaps matching TRBD2 (6 bases). Germline lookup yields CDR1 MNHEY and CDR2 SMNVEV (reference sequence). CDR3 length equals 15 residues. The V end lost 5 bases, the J end lost 4 bases, and 17 bases lay between the germline ends. The CDR3 loop is CASSVLQAGRETQYF. The CDR3, as DNA: TGTGCCAGCAGTGTCCTGCAGGCGGGGAGAGAGACCCAGTACTTC.

This clonotype was seen repeatedly, ten times or more. The chain uses TRBV29-1 and TRBJ2-7, with a tentative D call TRBD2 (6 bases). CDR3 length equals 12 residues. V shed 4 bases and J shed 3 bases, with 10 bases lying between them. Germline CDR1 reads SQVTM; CDR2 reads ANQGSEA. Here the CDR3 reads CSVAGDGYEQYF. CDR3 bases: TGCAGCGTTGCGGGAGACGGCTACGAGCAGTACTTC.

J is TRBJ1-6 and V is TRBV12-3 or TRBV12-4; D is undetermined. The CDR3 covers 13 residues. V was clipped by 8 bases and J by 3 bases, with 8 bases between them. CDR3 amino acids: CASGKDYNSPLHF. Written as DNA, the CDR3 is TGTGCCAGCGGGAAGGACTATAATTCACCCCTCCACTTT.

This clonotype showed up many times. V and J are TRBV7-2 and TRBJ2-7; D unresolved. The CDR3 extends over 13 amino acids. V was pared by 2 bases and J by 6 bases, with 11 bases between. Germline CDR1 reads SGHTA; CDR2 reads FQGNSA. This CDR3 reads CASSLRSPREQYF. The CDR3 DNA follows: TGTGCCAGCAGCTTAAGGTCGCCTCGCGAGCAGTACTTC.

CDR3 DNA: TGTGCCGCCAGGACAGGGGTTCAGCCCCAGCATTTT. This encodes CAARTGVQPQHF. V gene TRBV28 combines with J gene TRBJ1-5; TRBD1 matches at 9 bases. Looked up from germline, CDR1 is MDHEN and CDR2 is SYDVKM. CDR3 length: 12 amino acids. Losses at the gene ends were 11 bases for V and 6 bases for J; bases not matched to a gene: 5.

The chain has TRBV12-3 or TRBV12-4 and TRBJ1-5; TRBD1 matches 7 bases. V lost 5 bases, J lost 4 bases, and 2 bases stayed unmatched. The CDR3 is made up of 13 amino acids. Here the CDR3 DNA reads TGTGCCAGCAGTGTGACAGGGAATCAGCCCCAGCATTTT. It translates to CASSVTGNQPQHF.

In its sample, this clonotype was seen many times. The chain recombines TRBV18 with TRBJ1-5, with a tentative D call TRBD1 (6 bases). Trimming stripped 3 bases from V and 7 bases from J, with 10 bases between. CDR1 KGHSH and CDR2 LQKENI come from the germline V gene. This CDR3 has 13 residues. The CDR3 bases are TGTGCCAGCTCACCCGGACAGAGGCAGCCCCAGCATTTT. Translated, it gives CASSPGQRQPQHF.

This clonotype was counted many times. V usage is TRBV28 and J usage is TRBJ2-3; weak D call: TRBD2 (6 bases). In germline, CDR1 is MDHEN, CDR2 SYDVKM. The CDR3 extends over 14 amino acids. The V end was cut by 6 bases, the J end by 4 bases, with 14 bases between. CDR3 residues: CASSSQGGPDTQYF. CDR3 DNA: TGTGCCAGCAGCTCTCAGGGAGGACCAGATACGCAGTATTTT. Combining the CDR3 with reference TRBV28 and TRBJ2-3 gives the whole variable domain DVKVTQSSRYLVKRTGEKVFLECVQDMDHENMFWYRQDPGLGLRLIYFSYDVKMKEKGDIPEGYSVSREKKERFSLILESASTNQTSMYLCASSSQGGPDTQYFGPGTRLTVL.

This clonotype was seen ten or more times. The J gene is TRBJ2-2, the V gene TRBV28; a weak D match, TRBD2 (5 bases). The CDR3 contains 16 residues. Trimming left V 0 bases short and J 0 bases short, with 8 bases between. Germline loops: CDR1 MDHEN, CDR2 SYDVKM. CDR3 nucleotide sequence: TGTGCCAGCAGTTTATGGGCGGGCTCGAACACCGGGGAGCTGTTTTTT. Amino acid sequence: CASSLWAGSNTGELFF.

In its sample, this clonotype was seen many times. The chain has TRBV18 and TRBJ2-3; a weak D match, TRBD2 (6 bases). The CDR3 loop spans 13 amino acids. V was pared by 4 bases and J by 4 bases, with 9 bases between. Germline loops: CDR1 KGHSH, CDR2 LQKENI. For the CDR3, the DNA is TGTGCCAGCTCACAGGGGACTGCAGATACGCAGTATTTT. The encoded protein is CASSQGTADTQYF.

Within the sample, this clonotype is medium-sized. This rearrangement joins TRBV18 to TRBJ2-4; D may be TRBD2 (5 bases). This CDR3 is 17 amino acids long. Trimming shortened V by 0 bases and J by 1 base, and 13 bases separated the two germline ends. CDR1 and CDR2 (germline): KGHSH, LQKENI. DNA of the CDR3: TGTGCCAGCTCACCACCATCCGGGAACGGGGCCAAAAACATTCAGTACTTC. It codes for CASSPPSGNGAKNIQYF.

This clonotype was seen only a few times. The rearrangement uses TRBV12-3 or TRBV12-4 and TRBJ2-1; D ambiguous. The CDR3 has 15 amino acids. The germline V and J ends were trimmed by 1 base and 6 bases, with 13 bases remaining between them. CDR3 residues: CASSLVGNLGNEQFF. CDR3 DNA: TGTGCCAGCAGTTTAGTCGGCAACCTGGGCAATGAGCAGTTCTTC.

This clonotype has at least ten counts. The chain employs TRBV29-1 and TRBJ1-2; D not resolved. Germline V gene sequence: CDR1 SQVTM, CDR2 ANQGSEA. Trimming took 4 bases from V and 5 from J, leaving 11 bases between them. This CDR3 contains 12 residues. This CDR3 reads CSVAHSTYGYTF. Here the CDR3 DNA reads TGCAGCGTTGCCCATTCCACTTATGGCTACACCTTC.

Relative to its sample, this clonotype is medium-sized (0.01 to 0.1%). The chain is built from TRBV7-2 and TRBJ2-1; 8 nucleotides line up with TRBD1. Germline assignment: CDR1 SGHTA and CDR2 FQGNSA. The CDR3 consists of 14 residues. Trimming took 5 bases from V and 7 from J; bases not matched to a gene: 7. Here the CDR3 reads CASSRGTGGNEQFF. In DNA form, the CDR3 reads TGTGCCAGCAGCCGGGGGACAGGTGGAAATGAGCAGTTCTTC.

The rearrangement links TRBV6-5 to TRBJ2-6; the match to TRBD1 covers 12 bases. The length of the CDR3 is 18 residues. CDR1 is MNHEY, CDR2 SVGAGI, per germline. After removal of 0 bases from V and 2 bases from J, the junction contained 2 bases not matched to a gene. In nucleotides, the CDR3 is TGTGCCAGCAGTTACTCGGGGACAGGGGGCCCTGGGGCCAACGTCCTGACTTTC. Protein product: CASSYSGTGGPGANVLTF.

The chain joins TRBV28 to TRBJ2-7; 7 positions match TRBD1. Germline V gives CDR1 MDHEN, CDR2 SYDVKM. CDR3 length: 14 residues. J was trimmed by 2 bases and V by 1 base; bases with no gene match: 2. Here the CDR3 reads CASSLSQGAYEQYF. The DNA of the CDR3 is TGTGCCAGCAGTTTATCCCAGGGGGCCTACGAGCAGTACTTC.